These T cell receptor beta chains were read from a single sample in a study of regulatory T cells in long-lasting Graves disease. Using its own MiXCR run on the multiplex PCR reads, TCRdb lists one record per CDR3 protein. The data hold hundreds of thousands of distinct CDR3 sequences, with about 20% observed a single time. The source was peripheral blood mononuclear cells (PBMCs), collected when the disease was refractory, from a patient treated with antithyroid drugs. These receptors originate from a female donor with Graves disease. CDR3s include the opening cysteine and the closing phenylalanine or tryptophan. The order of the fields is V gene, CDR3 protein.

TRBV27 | CASSLTVNTGELFF
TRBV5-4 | CASTSYEAEFSPLHF
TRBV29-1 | CSVLRDGCEQYF
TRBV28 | CAISGQNQPQHF
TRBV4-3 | CASSHRDSNFNYGYTF
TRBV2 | CASSATGVAANVLTF
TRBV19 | CASTEVPSNQPQHF
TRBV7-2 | CASSLESWLEQYF
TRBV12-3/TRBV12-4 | CASRIRERGQETQYF
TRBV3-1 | CASSQILGETQYF
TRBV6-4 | CASTARTSPLHF
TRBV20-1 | CSAIGSRWGDSNQPQHF
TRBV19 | CASSIPQGPNQPQHF
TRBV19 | CASRPLGQYTEAFF
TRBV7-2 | CASSFSGRGQPQHF
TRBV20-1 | CSARAGSRANTEAFF
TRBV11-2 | CASRSPGAQGYTF
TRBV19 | CAASVSRDTEAFF
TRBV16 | CASRPADTGNTIYF
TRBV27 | CASTPSVGSYNEQFF
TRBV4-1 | CASSRMTGNYGYTF
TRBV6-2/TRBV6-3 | CASTRETDTQYF
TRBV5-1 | CASRIGAANEKLFF
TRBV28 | CASSFGQGYQETQYF
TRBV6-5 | CASSSPGFSYEQYF
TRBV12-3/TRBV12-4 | CASSLFGSSYNEQFF
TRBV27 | CASRGRFEQYF
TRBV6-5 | CASSYDTKPKAFF
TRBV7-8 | CASAVLAQSYEQYF
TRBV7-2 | CASRPPGGGEKLFF
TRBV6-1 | CASSPMGQKTTGELFF
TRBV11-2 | CASSSVQTRSTDTQYF
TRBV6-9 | CASSYPTGGSNSPLHF
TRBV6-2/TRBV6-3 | CASSYSRRADIQYF
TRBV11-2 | CASSQGSSYNSPLHF
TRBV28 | CASSLYSGQGAGNTIYF
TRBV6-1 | CASRPDRSLKAFF
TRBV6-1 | CASLGDRAKNIQYF
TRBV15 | CATSSRLGQGGYTF
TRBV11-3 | CASGTSGIQTNTGELFF
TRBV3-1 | CASSLWGLAAETQYF
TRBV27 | CASSFARNYGYTF
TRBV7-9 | CASSSFGQGGNQPQHF
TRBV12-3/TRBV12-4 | CASNFLETPSFYGYTF
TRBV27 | CASKTGLDKDTIYF
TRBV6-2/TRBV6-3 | CASGLQGSTEAFF